This T cell receptor beta chain was captured by sequencing in a study of blood T cells in healthy people across ages. Primed by a sample-barcoded 5' primer and a J-beta primer mix, a second PCR proceeded for 7 to 11 cycles. TCRdb itself ran the 5' RACE reads through MiXCR, one entry per CDR3 protein. The sample has 1.8 million or so distinct CDR3 sequences, about 39% seen once. This clonotype has a handful of counts. The CDR3 length is 16 residues. V dropped 0 bases and J dropped 5 bases, with 16 bases sitting between them. Germline V CDR1 and CDR2: LGHNA, YSLEER. Input material: blood. This clonotype originated in a human donor in good health. The J gene is TRBJ1-1, the V gene TRBV4-3; tentatively, D is TRBD1 (5 bases). Here the CDR3 DNA reads TGCGCCAGCAGCCAAGATCTCTCGGGGGGTGGAACTGAAGCTTTCTTT. Encoded protein: CASSQDLSGGGTEAFF.